Listed below are T cell receptor beta chains from one sample, sequenced in a study of cytomegalovirus exposure and HLA in healthy donors. The data were produced by immunoSEQ multiplex PCR, yet TCRdb's version contains in-frame clones alone and is incomplete. The data hold 200,000 to 250,000 clones, with 75% to 90% observed a single time. The sample consisted of PBMCs. The receptor source for this set is a woman aged 40 to 50 in good health and CMV-seronegative. The CDR3 runs from the conserved cysteine through the conserved F or W. D genes are given only for firm matches. Rows give clone size only sometimes, using once, few, many, or a class for an expanded clone.

clone_size j_call d_call v_call cdr3_nt cdr3_aa
. TRBJ2-1 . TRBV7-9 TGTGCCAGTTTGGGCGGGGGCCCCAATGAGCAGTTCTTC CASLGGGPNEQFF
. TRBJ2-7 . TRBV18 TGTGCCAGCTCACCTAACAGGGATCCTACTCTGGAGCAGTACTTC CASSPNRDPTLEQYF
. TRBJ2-2 . TRBV6-5 TGTGCCAGCAGAAGCCTGAACACCGGGGAGCTGTTTTTT CASRSLNTGELFF
. TRBJ1-3 TRBD1 TRBV5-1 TGCGCCAGCAGCTTGGTCGACAGGGCAAACGGAAACACCATATATTTT CASSLVDRANGNTIYF
. TRBJ2-7 TRBD1 TRBV29-1 TGCAGCGTCCAAACAGGGGGCTACGAGCAGTACTTC CSVQTGGYEQYF
. TRBJ1-6 TRBD1 TRBV10-3 TGTGCCATCAGTGAGGACGGGACAGGAAATTCACCCCTCCACTTT CAISEDGTGNSPLHF
. TRBJ2-5 TRBD1 TRBV2 TGTGCCAGCAGTGTTAACGGACAGGGTGCGGAGACCCAGTACTTC CASSVNGQGAETQYF
. TRBJ2-7 . TRBV6-6 TGTGCCAGCAGTCCCGGGGTTACCTACGAGCAGTACTTC CASSPGVTYEQYF
. TRBJ1-3 . TRBV19 TGTGCCAGTAGTATTGATACAGGGCTTCCTGGAAACACCATATATTTT CASSIDTGLPGNTIYF
few TRBJ2-1 TRBD2 TRBV28 TGTGCCAGCACCCCTCCGCGAAGTCGTGCTAGCGGGAGTGGTGAGCAGTTCTTC CASTPPRSRASGSGEQFF
. TRBJ2-1 TRBD2 TRBV4-1 TGCGCCAGCAGCCAAGGTGTCGGGACTAGCGGGCTAAGCTCCTACAATGAGCAGTTCTTC CASSQGVGTSGLSSYNEQFF
once TRBJ1-5 . TRBV27 TGTGCCAGCAGGCCAGGGGCCAATCAGCCCCAGCATTTT CASRPGANQPQHF
. TRBJ2-3 . TRBV30 TGTGCCTGGAGTGAGGGGCCAGCCCGCACGCAGTATTTT CAWSEGPARTQYF
. TRBJ2-7 TRBD1 TRBV5-1 TGCGCCAGCAGATCTGACAGGGGACTCTACGAGCAGTACTTC CASRSDRGLYEQYF
. TRBJ2-6 . TRBV5-6 TGTGCCAGCAGCTTGTTGGGGCCTGGGGCCAACGTCCTGACTTTC CASSLLGPGANVLTF
. TRBJ1-2 TRBD1 TRBV7-8 TGTGCCAGCAGCTTCACCCTCCGGGACAGGGGTTTGGGGGGCTACACCTTC CASSFTLRDRGLGGYTF
. TRBJ1-1 TRBD1 TRBV18 TGTGCCAGCTCACCCATGGGACAGATAGAAGCTTTCTTT CASSPMGQIEAFF
. TRBJ2-7 . TRBV9 TGTGCCAGCAGCGTGGCAGGGGAAGCCTACGAGCAGTACTTC CASSVAGEAYEQYF
. TRBJ1-4 . TRBV19 TGTGCCAGTGGGGGGGAACCGGGTGAAAAACTGTTTTTT CASGGEPGEKLFF
. TRBJ2-7 TRBD1 TRBV5-1 TGCGCCAGCAGCTTCTACGGGACAGGGCCCGCCGAGCAGTACTTC CASSFYGTGPAEQYF
. TRBJ2-7 TRBD1 TRBV2 TGTGCCAGCAGTGAAGCTTTTGGACAGGGGGAGAACTACGAGCAGTACTTC CASSEAFGQGENYEQYF
. TRBJ2-7 TRBD2 TRBV7-9 TGTGCCAGCAGCTTAGTATCCCTAGCGGGAGATCGGTACTTC CASSLVSLAGDRYF
. TRBJ2-3 TRBD1 TRBV25-1 TGTGCCAGCAGTGATCAACAGGGGCTAGGAGATACGCAGTATTTT CASSDQQGLGDTQYF
few TRBJ2-7 . TRBV7-2 TGTGCCAGCAGCTTAGACAGGCCGTACTACGAGCAGTACTTC CASSLDRPYYEQYF
. TRBJ2-1 TRBD2 TRBV5-1 TGCGCCAGCAGCTCGGCTGGACTAGCGGGAGTAAATGAGCAGTTCTTC CASSSAGLAGVNEQFF
. TRBJ1-4 . TRBV5-1 TGCGCCAGCAGCTTGGAAGGGGCAACTAATGAAAAACTGTTTTTT CASSLEGATNEKLFF
. TRBJ2-6 . TRBV4-1 TGCGCCAGCAGCCAAGATGGACTCTCTGGGGCCAACGTCCTGACTTTC CASSQDGLSGANVLTF
. TRBJ2-7 TRBD1 TRBV30 TGTGCCTGGAAAAATTACAGGGGATCCTACGAGCAGTACTTC CAWKNYRGSYEQYF
. TRBJ1-1 TRBD1 TRBV4-1 TGCGCCAGCAGCCAATTGTATGGAAAACAGGGGGCAAGCACTGAAGCTTTCTTT CASSQLYGKQGASTEAFF
. TRBJ2-3 . TRBV29-1 TGCAGCGTTGAAGATGCGTGGGGGGAATACACAGATACGCAGTATTTT CSVEDAWGEYTDTQYF
. TRBJ2-1 TRBD2 TRBV19 TGTGCCAGTAGTCTCGGACTAGCGAAGTACAATGAGCAGTTCTTC CASSLGLAKYNEQFF
once TRBJ2-2 TRBD2 TRBV30 TGTGCCTCGAAGGGGCTAGCGGTTAACACCGGGGAGCTGTTTTTT CASKGLAVNTGELFF
once TRBJ1-1 TRBD1 TRBV7-9 TGTGCCAGCAGCCAGACAGGGATGAACACTGAAGCTTTCTTT CASSQTGMNTEAFF
. TRBJ1-2 . TRBV4-1 TGCGCCAGCAGCCAAGTCCTAGGGGGCTATGGCTACACCTTC CASSQVLGGYGYTF
. TRBJ2-2 TRBD2 TRBV2 TGTGCCAGCATACTCTCGGGAGGTGGAACCGGGGAGCTGTTTTTT CASILSGGGTGELFF
. TRBJ1-4 . TRBV19 TGTGCCAGTAGTGCGTGGCAGGACTATGGGGAAAAACTGTTTTTT CASSAWQDYGEKLFF
. TRBJ1-2 . TRBV5-1 TGCGCCAGCAGCTTGTCTGGCGGTAACTATGGCTACACCTTC CASSLSGGNYGYTF
. TRBJ2-1 TRBD2 TRBV7-9 TGTGCCAGCAGCTCCCTCCTAGCGGCCTCCTACAATGAGCAGTTCTTC CASSSLLAASYNEQFF
. TRBJ1-2 . TRBV7-9 TGTGCCAGCAGTCTCGCCGGCCAGGCCATTTATGGCTACACCTTC CASSLAGQAIYGYTF
. TRBJ2-7 TRBD2 TRBV7-9 TGTGCCAGCAGCCCTACTACGGGGGGAAAGGGCCTCTTC CASSPTTGGKGLF
. TRBJ2-2 . TRBV18 TGTGCCAGCTCACCACCGAACAGGGTCGACACCGGGGAGCTGTTTTTT CASSPPNRVDTGELFF
. TRBJ2-1 TRBD2 TRBV2 TGTGCCAGCGGGAGGGACTCAAGTGCCCAAAAGCAGTTCTTC CASGRDSSAQKQFF
. TRBJ2-1 TRBD2 TRBV5-1 TGCGCCACCCGAGGGGTCAGCGGGAGGAACTACAATGAGCAGTTCTTC CATRGVSGRNYNEQFF
. TRBJ1-2 . TRBV2 TGTGGAGGACAGTCTATCCTAACTAACTATGGCTACACCTTC CGGQSILTNYGYTF
. TRBJ1-1 . TRBV5-1 TGCGCCAGCAGCTTGGAGGGAGGCACTGAAGCTTTCTTT CASSLEGGTEAFF
. TRBJ1-1 . TRBV28 TGTGCCAGCAGTCCACATCAGAGGGTTTCTGAAGCTTTCTTT CASSPHQRVSEAFF
. TRBJ1-6 . TRBV30 TGTGCCTGGAGTGTAGGGGAATCACCCCTCCACTTT CAWSVGESPLHF
. TRBJ2-3 TRBD1 TRBV2 TGTGCCAGCAGCACGGACAGGGGGAGAGCAGATACGCAGTATTTT CASSTDRGRADTQYF
once TRBJ1-5 TRBD1 TRBV11-2 TGTGCCAGCAGCTTGACGACAGGGGGCAATCAGCCCCAGCATTTT CASSLTTGGNQPQHF
. TRBJ1-1 TRBD1 TRBV27 TGTGCCAGCAGTTGGACAGGGATGACTTTCTTT CASSWTGMTFF
. TRBJ2-7 TRBD2 TRBV7-2 TGTGCCAGCAGCTCACCCCTAGCGGGAGGACGCGAGCAGTACTTC CASSSPLAGGREQYF
. TRBJ1-2 . TRBV6-1 TGTGCCAGCAGTGAAGCGAGGTATGGCTACACCTTC CASSEARYGYTF
. TRBJ1-2 TRBD1 TRBV5-1 TGCGCCAGCAGCCTGAATCCGGGACAGGGTGATGGCTACACCTTC CASSLNPGQGDGYTF